The T cell receptor (beta chain) described here comes from a study of identifying expanded T cells in peripheral blood. Study-level findings and limits: Technical replicates showed approximately 1.2 changed clones; approximately 2 weeks roughly 16; four weeks 19.

Profiling relied on immunoSEQ multiplex PCR, and the TCRdb table lists in-frame clones only, not all of them. In the table there are over 100,000 clones, 88% of which are singletons. V was trimmed by 5 bases and J by 3 bases, leaving 10 bases between them. The CDR3 spans 13 residues. Germline assignment: CDR1 SGHAT and CDR2 FQDESV (reference sequence). A remark on this clone: The antigen remains unidentified.

No infections or other immune events were documented during collection. This receptor was obtained from a person aged 18-69 years in good health. The chain is built from TRBV11-1 and TRBJ2-5; TRBD1 is a possible D gene (5 bases). Sequenced sample: blood. The CDR3, as DNA: TGTGCCAGCAGCCCCAGACAGAAAGAGACCCAGTACTTC. The encoded protein is CASSPRQKETQYF. Based on the CDR3 plus reference TRBV11-1 and TRBJ2-5, the full variable domain is EAEVAQSPRYKITEKSQAVAFWCDPISGHATLYWYRQILGQGPELLVQFQDESVVDDSQLPKDRFSAERLKGVDSTLKIQPAELGDSAMYLCASSPRQKETQYFGPGTRLLVL.